This T cell receptor beta chain was retrieved from a study of blood T cell repertoires in COVID-19. In the study overall: COVID-19 samples, acute and convalescent, were from the United States, Italy and Spain. T cells, B-cell-depleted T cells, or PBMCs supplied cDNA or gDNA.

Trimming took off 5 bases at V and 4 bases at J, with 11 bases between the two ends. Germline V CDR1 and CDR2: MDHEN, SYDVKM. The CDR3 extends over 13 amino acids. The method was immunoSEQ multiplex PCR; TCRdb's version includes in-frame clones alone and lacks a portion of them. The sample has about 140,000 clones, about 70% seen once. Sequenced sample: peripheral blood. The rearrangement uses TRBV28 and TRBJ1-2, with D perhaps TRBD1 (6 bases). This receptor was taken from a man at least 80 years old with acute or convalescent COVID-19. CDR3 DNA sequence: TGTGCCAGCAGTCCAGGACAGAGCTATGGCTACACCTTC. This encodes CASSPGQSYGYTF.